These T cell receptor beta chains were read from a single sample in a study of siplizumab effects on memory and regulatory T cells. Only in-frame clones appear in the TCRdb table, and some are missing; sequencing was by immunoSEQ multiplex PCR. The data hold some 75,000 clones, with 93% observed a single time. Sequences were obtained from CD8+ T cells sorted from blood. The receptor set was obtained from a human donor in good health. Each CDR3 is given with its conserved first and last residue. The D gene is left open where the match is weak. Clone size is stated in some rows and not others, as once, few, many or a class when expanded.

d_call clone_size j_call v_call cdr3_nt cdr3_aa
. . TRBJ2-1 TRBV2 TGTGCCAGCATGGCTAGTGGCGGCAATGAGCAGTTCTTC CASMASGGNEQFF
TRBD1 . TRBJ2-1 TRBV4-1 TGCGCCAGCAGCCAAGTAGAGGGGGCTCGCTACAATGAGCAGTTCTTC CASSQVEGARYNEQFF
. . TRBJ2-7 TRBV19 TGTGCCAGTAGTTGGTCAGGGGCGAACGAGCAGTACTTC CASSWSGANEQYF
TRBD1 . TRBJ1-3 TRBV4-3 TGCGCCAGCAGCCCATGGACAGGGTCTGGAAACACCATATATTTT CASSPWTGSGNTIYF
TRBD1 . TRBJ2-5 TRBV7-9 TGTGCCAGCAGCCCACGGGACAGGGAACGGGAGACCCAGTACTTC CASSPRDRERETQYF
TRBD1 . TRBJ1-5 TRBV9 TGTGCCAGCAGCGCCGTCGGACAGGGGTACAATCAGCCCCAGCATTTT CASSAVGQGYNQPQHF
. . TRBJ1-5 TRBV27 TGTGCCAGCAGTTTACTGTCTCCACCGCCCCAGCATTTT CASSLLSPPPQHF
TRBD1 . TRBJ2-7 TRBV5-6 TGTGCCAGCAGCGGATGGACAGGGGACTACGAGCAGTACTTC CASSGWTGDYEQYF
. . TRBJ2-5 TRBV5-1 TGCGCCAGCAACACAGGGGAGGGACAAGAGACCCAGTACTTC CASNTGEGQETQYF
TRBD1 . TRBJ2-3 TRBV5-4 TGTGCCAGCAGCTTGCAAGGACCGGGACAGATTAGCACAGATACGCAGTATTTT CASSLQGPGQISTDTQYF
. . TRBJ2-7 TRBV5-6 TGTGCCAGCAGCTTGGAGCCCTACGAGCAGTACTTC CASSLEPYEQYF
. . TRBJ1-1 TRBV6-6 TGTGCCACCGGGCTCCCGGGGGAAGCTTTCTTT CATGLPGEAFF
. . TRBJ1-1 TRBV10-3 TGTGCCATCAGTGAGGGGGGTGAAGCTTTCTTT CAISEGGEAFF
. . TRBJ2-2 TRBV5-4 TGTGCCAGCAGCCTCGGGGGTACCGGGGAGCTGTTTTTT CASSLGGTGELFF
TRBD2 . TRBJ2-5 TRBV28 TGTGCCAGCAGTCCCTGGACTAGCGACCAAGAGACCCAGTACTTC CASSPWTSDQETQYF
. . TRBJ1-1 TRBV10-3 TGTGCCATCAGCCTCCAGGGGATTAACACTGAAGCTTTCTTT CAISLQGINTEAFF
TRBD2 . TRBJ2-7 TRBV4-1 TGCGCCAGCAGCCAAGCACTAGCGGGGGGCTCCTACGAGCAGTACTTC CASSQALAGGSYEQYF
. few TRBJ1-2 TRBV30 TGTGCCTGGAGTGTAGAGAGCTATGGCTACACCTTC CAWSVESYGYTF
TRBD2 few TRBJ2-1 TRBV4-1 TGCGCCAGCAGCCAAGAGCCAGCGGGGGGATACAATGAGCAGTTCTTC CASSQEPAGGYNEQFF
. . TRBJ1-1 TRBV19 TGTGCCAGTGGAGGGTACACTGAAGCTTTCTTT CASGGYTEAFF
. . TRBJ2-7 TRBV30 TGTGCCTGGAGTGTGGGGGGCTCGGGCGAGCAGTACTTC CAWSVGGSGEQYF
. . TRBJ2-5 TRBV27 TGTGCCAGCAGTTTAGCCAGAGGTCCAGGAGAAGAGACCCAGTACTTC CASSLARGPGEETQYF
. . TRBJ1-1 TRBV9 TGTGCCAGCAGCGCTTCCGGGGGGCTGGAAGCTTTCTTT CASSASGGLEAFF
TRBD2 . TRBJ2-3 TRBV4-1 TGCGCCAGCAGCCAAGCTCCGGGACTAGCGACAGATACGCAGTATTTT CASSQAPGLATDTQYF
. . TRBJ1-5 TRBV28 TGTGCCAGCATGGGTAGCAATCAGCCCCAGCATTTT CASMGSNQPQHF
. . TRBJ1-3 TRBV7-6 TGTGCCAGCAGCTTTACAGGTTTTGATTTT CASSFTGFDF
. . TRBJ2-7 TRBV4-1 TGCGCCAGCAGCCAAGTGCAACGGGAAACCTACGAGCAGTACTTC CASSQVQRETYEQYF
TRBD1 . TRBJ2-1 TRBV7-9 TGTGCCAGCAGCGGACAGGCGGCGTACAATGAGCAGTTCTTC CASSGQAAYNEQFF
. . TRBJ2-3 TRBV4-1 TGCGCCAGCAGCCAACAGGGGGGGCTGGGAGATACGCAGTATTTT CASSQQGGLGDTQYF
. . TRBJ1-1 TRBV9 TGTGCCAGCAGCCAAGGGGACTCGGGGGGCGCTGAAGCTTTCTTT CASSQGDSGGAEAFF
. . TRBJ2-1 TRBV28 TGTGCCAGCAGCGGCCGAGGACAGAGCTCCTACAATGAGCAGTTCTTC CASSGRGQSSYNEQFF
. . TRBJ1-2 TRBV5-6 TGTGCCAGCAGCTTGACGGAGAACTATGGCTACACCTTC CASSLTENYGYTF
. . TRBJ2-7 TRBV27 TGTGCCAGCACCACGGGGCCCTCCTACGAGCAGTACTTC CASTTGPSYEQYF
TRBD1 . TRBJ1-2 TRBV5-1 TGCGCCAGCAGCTTACTTCCCCCGGGACAGGGGTCGCCTGGCTACACCTTC CASSLLPPGQGSPGYTF
TRBD1 . TRBJ2-3 TRBV12-5 TGTGCTAGTGCCATGGGACAGACTAGCACAGATACGCAGTATTTT CASAMGQTSTDTQYF
. . TRBJ2-1 TRBV18 TGTGCCAGCTCACAGGCGGCGTTCCTCAGCTCCTACAATGAGCAGTTCTTC CASSQAAFLSSYNEQFF
. once TRBJ1-2 TRBV19 TGTGCCAGTAGTGCCGGATACTATGGCTACACCTTC CASSAGYYGYTF
TRBD1 . TRBJ1-2 TRBV29-1 TGCAGCGTTGATGGGACAGGGAACCCCTATGGCTACACCTTC CSVDGTGNPYGYTF
. . TRBJ2-7 TRBV10-1 TGCGCCAGCAGCGACGGTTCAGCAGGAGAGTACGAGCAGTACTTC CASSDGSAGEYEQYF
TRBD1 . TRBJ2-7 TRBV11-2 TGTGCCAGCAGCCCGGGGACAGGGGGCGGGTACGAGCAGTACTTC CASSPGTGGGYEQYF
TRBD2 few TRBJ2-3 TRBV6-4 TGTGCCAGCAGTGGCGGGGGGGCCACAGATACGCAGTATTTT CASSGGGATDTQYF
. . TRBJ1-1 TRBV21-1 TGTGCCAGCAGCAAAGGGGGTAAGAGGACTGAAGCTTTCTTT CASSKGGKRTEAFF
. . TRBJ2-7 TRBV27 TGTGCCAGCAGTTTAGGGGGGCCTTCCTACGAGCAGTACTTC CASSLGGPSYEQYF
. . TRBJ2-3 TRBV4-1 TGCGCCAGCAGCCAAGTCCAAGTTTTGGATACGCAGTATTTT CASSQVQVLDTQYF
. . TRBJ2-2 TRBV5-1 TGCGCCAGCAGCTTGTCGCCTACGGAGCTGAACACCGGGGAGCTGTTTTTT CASSLSPTELNTGELFF
TRBD1 . TRBJ2-7 TRBV19 TGTGCCAGTAGTCTTGGACAGGGGTACGAGCAGTACTTC CASSLGQGYEQYF
. . TRBJ1-2 TRBV4-3 TGCGCCAGCAGCCAAGCGTCCGGGGGCAATGGCTACACCTTC CASSQASGGNGYTF
TRBD2 . TRBJ2-2 TRBV4-2 TGTGCCAGCAGCCGGACTAGCGGGGAGGTCGGGGAGCTGTTTTTT CASSRTSGEVGELFF
. . TRBJ1-2 TRBV9 TGTGCCAGCAGCCCAGGAGGGAACTATGGCTACACCTTC CASSPGGNYGYTF
. . TRBJ2-1 TRBV11-2 TGTGCCAGCAGCTTTGGAACCTACAATGAGCAGTTCTTC CASSFGTYNEQFF
TRBD1 . TRBJ2-1 TRBV13 TGTGCCAGCAGCTCCCGGGACAGATACAATGAGCAGTTCTTC CASSSRDRYNEQFF
TRBD1 . TRBJ1-1 TRBV5-1 TGCGCCAGCAGCCCGCATCCGGACAGGGGAAACACTGAAGCTTTCTTT CASSPHPDRGNTEAFF
TRBD1 . TRBJ2-1 TRBV9 TGTGCCAGCAGGGGACAGGGCTATGAGCAGTTCTTC CASRGQGYEQFF
TRBD2 . TRBJ2-5 TRBV27 TGTGCCAGCACCACTAGCGGGGGGAAATTAGAGACCCAGTACTTC CASTTSGGKLETQYF